This TCR beta chain was recovered during a study of OX40 agonist ivuxolimab in advanced cancers. Losses at the gene ends were 0 bases for V and 6 bases for J; bases not matched to a gene: 5. The CDR3 has 14 residues. The germline V gene encodes CDR1 MNHEY and CDR2 SMNVEV (reference sequence). General study results and limits: On average, CD8+ T cells showed a greater number of expanded clones than CD4+.

Blood was sampled at baseline, cycle 4 day 1, and cycle 7 day 1. TCRdb keeps only in-frame clones here, not all; method: immunoSEQ multiplex PCR. The sample contains some 60,000 clones, around 90% of which appear only once. With regard to this clone: Its antigen is not known.

This clonotype was sampled from an adult with an advanced solid tumor such as melanoma, head and neck, liver or kidney cancer. The chain has TRBV27 and TRBJ2-7, with 7 bases matching TRBD2. Specimen: CD4+ or CD8+ T cells sorted from blood, collected in a trial of the OX40 agonist ivuxolimab. DNA for the CDR3: TGTGCCAGCAGTTTATCCGGGACGGGAGGCGAGCAGTACTTC. It encodes CASSLSGTGGEQYF.